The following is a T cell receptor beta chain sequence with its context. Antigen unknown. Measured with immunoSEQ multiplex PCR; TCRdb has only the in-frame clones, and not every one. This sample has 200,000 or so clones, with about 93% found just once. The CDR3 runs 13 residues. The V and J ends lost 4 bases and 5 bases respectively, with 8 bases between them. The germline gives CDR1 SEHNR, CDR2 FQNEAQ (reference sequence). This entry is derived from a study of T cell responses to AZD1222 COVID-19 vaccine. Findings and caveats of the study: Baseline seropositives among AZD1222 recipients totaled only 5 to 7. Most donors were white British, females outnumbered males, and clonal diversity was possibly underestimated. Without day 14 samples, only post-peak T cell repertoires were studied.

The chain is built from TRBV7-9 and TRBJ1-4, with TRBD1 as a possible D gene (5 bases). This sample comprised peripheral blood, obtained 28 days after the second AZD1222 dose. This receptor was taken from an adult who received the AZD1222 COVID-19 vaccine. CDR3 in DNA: TGTGCCAGCAGCTACAAGGGGAATGAAAAACTGTTTTTT. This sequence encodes CASSYKGNEKLFF.